A selection of T cell receptor beta chains follows, all from one sample in a study of blood T cell repertoires in COVID-19. Some clones are missing from TCRdb's copy, which holds only in-frame ones; the method was immunoSEQ multiplex PCR. The table lists hundreds of thousands of clones, approximately 90% of them singletons. The sequencing sample was made of peripheral blood. The receptors here all came from a woman aged 30 to 39 with active or convalescent COVID-19. Each CDR3 is given with its conserved first and last residue. The order of the fields is D gene, clone size, V gene, J gene, CDR3 protein, CDR3 DNA. D genes are given only for firm matches. Expanded clones are given a class, and other clones once, few, many or no size at all.

d_gene: .; abundance: .; v_gene: TRBV6-6; j_gene: TRBJ2-1; CDR3aa: CASSYSNTYNEQFF; CDR3nt: TGTGCCAGCAGTTACTCTAACACCTACAATGAGCAGTTCTTC
d_gene: TRBD2; abundance: .; v_gene: TRBV5-6; j_gene: TRBJ2-2; CDR3aa: CASSLAGLAGDTGELFF; CDR3nt: TGTGCCAGCAGCTTGGCAGGACTAGCGGGGGACACCGGGGAGCTGTTTTTT
d_gene: .; abundance: .; v_gene: TRBV11-2; j_gene: TRBJ1-2; CDR3aa: CASSGVGVGGYTF; CDR3nt: TGTGCCAGCAGCGGAGTAGGTGTGGGTGGCTACACCTTC
d_gene: .; abundance: .; v_gene: TRBV28; j_gene: TRBJ2-3; CDR3aa: CASRLQRGGGTDTQYF; CDR3nt: TGTGCCAGCAGACTTCAACGAGGCGGGGGCACAGATACGCAGTATTTT
d_gene: TRBD1; abundance: once; v_gene: TRBV19; j_gene: TRBJ2-1; CDR3aa: CASSIGTGGGEQFF; CDR3nt: TGTGCCAGTAGTATTGGGACAGGGGGGGGTGAGCAGTTCTTC
d_gene: TRBD1; abundance: .; v_gene: TRBV19; j_gene: TRBJ2-7; CDR3aa: CASSTTGNDEQYF; CDR3nt: TGTGCCAGTAGTACGACAGGGAATGACGAGCAGTACTTC
d_gene: .; abundance: .; v_gene: TRBV20-1; j_gene: TRBJ1-2; CDR3aa: CSAMAGGYTF; CDR3nt: TGCAGTGCGATGGCGGGGGGCTACACCTTC
d_gene: TRBD2; abundance: .; v_gene: TRBV2; j_gene: TRBJ2-7; CDR3aa: CASTPRGSGGIYEQYF; CDR3nt: TGTGCCAGCACCCCCCGAGGTAGCGGGGGAATCTACGAGCAGTACTTC
d_gene: TRBD2; abundance: .; v_gene: TRBV7-9; j_gene: TRBJ2-2; CDR3aa: CASSKGLAGSTGELFF; CDR3nt: TGTGCCAGCAGCAAGGGACTAGCGGGGTCCACCGGGGAGCTGTTTTTT
d_gene: TRBD2; abundance: few; v_gene: TRBV3-1/TRBV3-2; j_gene: TRBJ2-5; CDR3aa: CASSQDRLAGGETQYF; CDR3nt: TGTGCCAGCAGCCAAGATCGGCTAGCGGGGGGAGAGACCCAGTACTTC
d_gene: .; abundance: .; v_gene: TRBV30; j_gene: TRBJ1-6; CDR3aa: CAWGTGTRYNSPLHF; CDR3nt: TGTGCCTGGGGTACGGGGACTCGTTATAATTCACCCCTCCACTTT
d_gene: .; abundance: .; v_gene: TRBV5-4; j_gene: TRBJ2-5; CDR3aa: CASSERDKLETQYF; CDR3nt: TGTGCCAGCAGCGAACGGGACAAATTAGAGACCCAGTACTTC
d_gene: .; abundance: .; v_gene: TRBV18; j_gene: TRBJ2-7; CDR3aa: CASSPPGVPYEQYF; CDR3nt: TGTGCCAGCTCACCACCAGGGGTCCCCTACGAGCAGTACTTC
d_gene: .; abundance: .; v_gene: TRBV27; j_gene: TRBJ1-3; CDR3aa: CASSFKGRGNTIYF; CDR3nt: TGTGCCAGCAGCTTTAAGGGGCGCGGAAACACCATATATTTT
d_gene: .; abundance: .; v_gene: TRBV5-1; j_gene: TRBJ2-5; CDR3aa: CASSPSSAQETQYF; CDR3nt: TGCGCCAGCAGCCCCTCTAGCGCCCAAGAGACCCAGTACTTC
d_gene: TRBD1; abundance: .; v_gene: TRBV7-9; j_gene: TRBJ2-2; CDR3aa: CASSLGQEAGELFF; CDR3nt: TGTGCCAGCAGCTTGGGACAGGAGGCCGGGGAGCTGTTTTTT
d_gene: TRBD1; abundance: .; v_gene: TRBV19; j_gene: TRBJ1-5; CDR3aa: CASSTGTGGQPQHF; CDR3nt: TGTGCCAGTAGCACGGGGACAGGGGGACAGCCCCAGCATTTT
d_gene: .; abundance: .; v_gene: TRBV3-1/TRBV3-2; j_gene: TRBJ2-2; CDR3aa: CASSPSRTANTGELFF; CDR3nt: TGTGCCAGCAGCCCAAGTCGGACAGCGAACACCGGGGAGCTGTTTTTT
d_gene: .; abundance: few; v_gene: TRBV19; j_gene: TRBJ2-7; CDR3aa: CASSTPPWGRDEQYF; CDR3nt: TGTGCCAGTAGTACCCCCCCTTGGGGCAGGGACGAGCAGTACTTC
d_gene: .; abundance: .; v_gene: TRBV6-5; j_gene: TRBJ1-1; CDR3aa: CASRQTGPNTEAFF; CDR3nt: TGTGCCAGCAGGCAAACAGGTCCGAACACTGAAGCTTTCTTT